These 17 T cell receptor beta chains share one sample of origin, sequenced in a study of blood T cell repertoires in COVID-19. The protocol was immunoSEQ multiplex PCR, while the TCRdb copy is restricted to in-frame clones and leaves out a portion. The table lists about 72,000 clones, around four fifths of them singletons. Material for sequencing was peripheral blood. The origin of the receptors is an elderly woman with acute or convalescent COVID-19.

The V and J genes are TRBV19 and TRBJ2-3; D is perhaps TRBD2 (5 bases). V lost 8 bases, J lost 5 bases, and 14 bases lay in between. CDR3 size: 13 residues. Looked up from germline, CDR1 is LNHDA and CDR2 is SQIVND (reference sequence). CDR3 region: CASCEAEGDTQYF. In DNA, the CDR3 is TGTGCCAGTTGCGAAGCGGAAGGAGATACGCAGTATTTT.

V and J are TRBV11-1 and TRBJ2-6; D is uncertain. Germline loops: CDR1 SGHAT, CDR2 FQDESV (reference sequence). The V end lost 4 bases, the J end lost 0 bases, and 4 bases lay between the germline ends. This CDR3 has 14 amino acids. The CDR3 DNA sequence: TGTGCCAGCAGCTCGCGCTCTGGGGCCAACGTCCTGACTTTC. Amino acids: CASSSRSGANVLTF.

This chain joins TRBV12-3 or TRBV12-4 and TRBJ2-1; tentative D call: TRBD1 (5 bases). Trimming shortened V by 4 bases and J by 5 bases, and 6 bases separated the two germline ends. The CDR3 runs to 12 residues. In nucleotides, the CDR3 is TGTGCCAGCAGTTCAGGGCACAATGAGCAGTTCTTC. It encodes CASSSGHNEQFF.

This clone was seen just once. DNA for the CDR3: TGCGCCAGCAGTGAGAACAGGGGGATACAAGCTTTCTTT. This gives the protein CASSENRGIQAFF. The chain has TRBV10-1 and TRBJ1-1, with 8 positions matching TRBD1. This CDR3 has 13 amino acids. The trim removed 2 bases at V and 9 bases at J, leaving 5 bases unmatched. CDR1 is WNHNN, CDR2 SYGVQD, per germline (reference sequence).

This chain links TRBV30 with TRBJ1-6, with 7 bases aligning to TRBD1. Looked up from germline, CDR1 is GTSNPN and CDR2 is SVGIG (reference sequence). The trim removed 2 bases at V and 10 bases at J, leaving 5 bases unmatched. The CDR3 is 13 amino acids. The chain's CDR3 is CAWSTQGKSPLHF. The DNA for the CDR3 is TGTGCCTGGAGTACACAGGGGAAGTCACCCCTCCACTTT.

The chain has TRBV18 and TRBJ2-1, with D hard to call. V gave up 6 bases and J gave up 3 bases, with 3 bases separating them. The V gene's germline CDR1 is KGHSH and CDR2 LQKENI. CDR3 length: 11 residues. The CDR3 reads CASSYYNEQFF. The CDR3 DNA reads TGTGCCAGCTCTTACTACAATGAGCAGTTCTTC.

The genes are TRBV19 and TRBJ1-6; D might be TRBD1 (5 bases). The CDR3 runs 19 residues. Trimming removed 5 bases from V and 0 bases from J, with 20 bases in between. The germline CDR1 and CDR2 sequences are LNHDA and SQIVND (reference sequence). The CDR3, as DNA: TGTGCCAGTAGTCTTACCAGGGTTGGCAGAAGCTCCTATAATTCACCCCTCCACTTT. Its protein is CASSLTRVGRSSYNSPLHF.

This clone was found once. An end of the junction does not agree with germline; a read error may underlie this. The chain couples TRBV7-7 to TRBJ2-7, with 8 positions matching TRBD1. CDR1 is SSHAT, CDR2 FNYEAQ, per germline (reference sequence). This CDR3 has 13 amino acids. CDR3 sequence: CASSSDRAGEQYF. DNA of the CDR3: TGTGCTAGCAGCTCGGACAGGGCGGGCGAGCAGTACTTC.

V and J are TRBV7-9 and TRBJ1-2, with a weak D call TRBD1 (6 bases). Trimming stripped 3 bases from V and 0 bases from J, with 11 bases between. CDR3 size: 15 residues. Germline V gene lookup returns CDR1 SEHNR and CDR2 FQNEAQ (reference sequence). CDR3 loop: CASSLGDTSNYGYTF. DNA for the CDR3: TGTGCCAGCAGCTTGGGGGACACATCTAACTATGGCTACACCTTC.

The chain couples TRBV18 to TRBJ2-5; maybe TRBD2 (7 bases). The V gene's germline CDR1 is KGHSH and CDR2 LQKENI. The CDR3 runs 19 residues. The V and J ends lost 0 bases and 5 bases respectively, with 25 bases between them. CDR3: CASSPPSRSGGRKVETQYF. As DNA, the CDR3 is TGTGCCAGCTCACCACCTTCTCGGTCCGGGGGGCGCAAAGTGGAGACCCAGTACTTC.

The rearrangement uses TRBV13 and TRBJ1-1; a possible D gene is TRBD1 (5 bases). V was shortened by 5 bases and J by 6 bases, with 16 bases between the two germline ends. Germline CDR1 and CDR2: PRHDT and FYEKMQ (reference sequence). The CDR3 is 14 residues long. For the CDR3, the DNA is TGTGCCAGCAGCCCCACCAGGGTCGGGCCTGAAGCTTTCTTT. This gives the protein CASSPTRVGPEAFF.

The chain couples TRBV5-1 to TRBJ2-1; TRBD2 aligns across 13 bases. From germline, CDR1 is SGHRS and CDR2 YFSETQ. The length of the CDR3 is 15 residues. The trim removed 4 bases at V and 8 bases at J, leaving 6 bases unmatched. Here the CDR3 reads CASSILAGGRDEQFF. The CDR3, as DNA: TGCGCCAGCAGCATACTAGCGGGGGGGCGGGATGAGCAGTTCTTC.

The rearrangement links TRBV7-2 to TRBJ1-2; tentatively, D is TRBD1 (6 bases). This CDR3 has 17 residues. The germline V gene encodes CDR1 SGHTA and CDR2 FQGNSA. V lost 3 bases and J lost 1, with 18 bases in between. For the CDR3, the DNA is TGTGCCAGCAGCTTTTTTGAGAAGCAGGGGCTTAACTATGGCTACACCTTC. Protein: CASSFFEKQGLNYGYTF. Supplemented by reference TRBV7-2 and TRBJ1-2, the full variable domain reads GAGVSQSPSNKVTEKGKDVELRCDPISGHTALYWYRQSLGQGLEFLIYFQGNSAPDKSGLPSDRFSAERTGGSVSTLTIQRTQQEDSAVYLCASSFFEKQGLNYGYTFGSGTRLTVV.

The genes are TRBV19 and TRBJ2-7; 10 nucleotides align to TRBD2. The CDR3 is made up of 13 amino acids. Germline CDR1 LNHDA, CDR2 SQIVND (reference sequence). V dropped 6 bases and J dropped 5; count of bases not matched to a gene: 4. CDR3 protein: CASRLAGAHEQYF. CDR3 in DNA: TGTGCCAGTAGGCTAGCGGGGGCCCACGAGCAGTACTTC.

The gene calls are TRBV5-1 and TRBJ2-1; D unclear. The V gene lost 0 bases and the J gene lost 1 base, with 8 bases spanning the gap. Germline values: CDR1 SGHRS, CDR2 YFSETQ. The CDR3 covers 15 residues. The CDR3 loop reads CASSLAEISYNEQFF. CDR3 coding DNA: TGCGCCAGCAGCTTGGCGGAGATTTCCTACAATGAGCAGTTCTTC.

The V call is TRBV18, the J call TRBJ1-2, with D perhaps TRBD1 (6 bases). The CDR3 is 13 residues long. Looked up from germline, CDR1 is KGHSH and CDR2 is LQKENI. With 5 bases removed from V and 2 bases from J, the gap between germline ends came to 9 bases. Here the CDR3 DNA reads TGTGCCAGCTCATCAGGGGTCAACTATGGCTACACCTTC. It codes for CASSSGVNYGYTF.

The gene calls are TRBV19 and TRBJ2-1, with 11 positions matching TRBD2. The germline V gene encodes CDR1 LNHDA and CDR2 SQIVND (reference sequence). This CDR3 region has 17 residues. J lost 11 bases, V lost 4 bases, and 16 bases had no gene match. The CDR3 loop reads CASSTQQLAGDRSKQFF. The CDR3 region has the DNA TGTGCCAGTAGTACCCAGCAACTAGCGGGAGACAGGAGCAAGCAGTTCTTC.